The following is a T cell receptor (beta chain) sequence with its context. Its antigen remains unidentified. The data are from a study of cytomegalovirus exposure and HLA in healthy donors. Study-level results: Analysis performed later showed TCR beta chains linked to HLA being more clonally expanded than equally common others. Most TCRs appeared rarely, but some public TCRs recurred in many donors. Being productive about 90% or about 30% of the time was typical of most TCR beta V segments in an earlier analysis.

Primers included in the PCR were 60 Vbeta and 13 Jbeta primers. Data came from immunoSEQ multiplex PCR; TCRdb stores just in-frame clones and leaves some out. The table lists approximately 170,000 clones, approximately 80% of them singletons. The V end lost 6 bases, the J end lost 1 base, and 7 bases lay between the germline ends. The germline V gene has CDR1 SNHLY and CDR2 FYNNEI. The CDR3 covers 13 residues. The chain has TRBV2 and TRBJ2-1; D unclear. The sequence was collected from a woman aged 18 to 35 in good health and CMV-seronegative. Sequences were obtained from PBMCs. As DNA, the CDR3 is TGTGCCAGCAGATCTACGTCCTACAATGAGCAGTTCTTC. It is translated as CASRSTSYNEQFF.